The 21 T cell receptor beta chains below come from one sample, sequenced in a study of blood T cell repertoires in COVID-19 (TCRdb year 2020). Library preparation used the immunoSEQ multiplex PCR assay. The table was pulled from immuneACCESS by TCRdb, which kept in-frame rearrangements only. Such tables lose some clones; where checked, under half of the loss comes from unresolved V genes, and the rest has no known cause. The sample yields fewer than 20,000 clones; 80% to 90% were counted once. Around 30% of the sample goes to the ten largest clones. Material for sequencing was peripheral blood. These receptors were collected from a man in his 70s in a cohort sampled during active COVID-19.

In this sample, this clone turned up a few times. The rearrangement joins TRBV7-2 to TRBJ2-1, with TRBD2 identical over 7 bases. The CDR3 contains 15 residues. Germline V gene sequence: CDR1 SGHTA, CDR2 FQGNSA. V dropped 5 bases and J dropped 9; count of bases not matched to a gene: 13. The CDR3 bases are TGTGCCAGCAGCGCCAGGGAGGGTCTACAAGGTGAGCAGTTCTTC. This codes for CASSAREGLQGEQFF. The full variable domain, with the rest looked up from reference TRBV7-2 and TRBJ2-1, is GAGVSQSPSNKVTEKGKDVELRCDPISGHTALYWYRQSLGQGLEFLIYFQGNSAPDKSGLPSDRFSAERTGGSVSTLTIQRTQQEDSAVYLCASSAREGLQGEQFFGPGTRLTVL.

V usage is TRBV3-1 (or the pseudogene TRBV3-2) and J usage is TRBJ1-3, with TRBD1 identical over 7 bases. J lost 0 bases, V lost 4 bases, and 6 bases had no gene match. Germline-derived CDR1 and CDR2 are LGHDT and YNNKEL (reference sequence). The CDR3 has 16 amino acids. The CDR3: CASSPGQEASGNTIYF. Here the CDR3 DNA reads TGTGCCAGCAGCCCCGGACAGGAAGCCTCTGGAAACACCATATATTTT.

DNA of the CDR3: TGTGCCAGCGCTCAGATGAACACCGGGGAGCTGTTTTTT. Its protein is CASAQMNTGELFF. The chain couples TRBV2 to TRBJ2-2; D remains ambiguous. The germline V gene encodes CDR1 SNHLY and CDR2 FYNNEI. The CDR3 consists of 13 residues. V dropped 8 bases and J dropped 1 base, with 8 bases sitting between them.

J is TRBJ2-1 and V is TRBV19; D might be TRBD2 (6 bases). The V and J ends lost 6 bases and 5 bases respectively, with 20 bases between them. The CDR3 contains 16 residues. Germline assignment: CDR1 LNHDA and CDR2 SQIVND (reference sequence). The CDR3, as DNA: TGTGCCAGTAGCCTTAGTACCGGGACTGGGAACAATGAGCAGTTCTTC. Its translation: CASSLSTGTGNNEQFF.

J is TRBJ2-7 and V is TRBV7-2, with 9 nucleotides matching TRBD2. Germline loops: CDR1 SGHTA, CDR2 FQGNSA. V dropped 6 bases and J dropped 2; count of bases not matched to a gene: 5. The CDR3 runs 14 residues. CDR3 nucleotides: TGTGCCAGCAGAAGGTCTAGCGGGACCTACGAGCAGTACTTC. Encoded protein: CASRRSSGTYEQYF.

This clone was observed once. This chain links TRBV5-8 with TRBJ1-1; D may be TRBD1 (6 bases). CDR1 SGHTS and CDR2 YDEGEE come from the germline V gene. V was trimmed by 4 bases and J by 0 bases, leaving 13 bases between them. This CDR3 contains 15 residues. The CDR3 DNA reads TGTGCCAGCAGCGGGGGGGACAACATGAACACTGAAGCTTTCTTT. Translated, it gives CASSGGDNMNTEAFF.

The chain links TRBV6-4 to TRBJ1-2; D may be TRBD1 (5 bases). This CDR3 spans 17 amino acids. V gave up 5 bases and J gave up 3 bases, with 22 bases separating them. CDR1 MRHNA and CDR2 SNTAGT come from the germline V gene. In DNA form, the CDR3 reads TGTGCCAGCAGTCCCTCGGGGGTGGCTGGGAACTACTATGGCTACACCTTC. Translation: CASSPSGVAGNYYGYTF.

The chain recombines TRBV6-2 or TRBV6-3 with TRBJ2-6; TRBD1 matches at 8 bases. V shed 1 base, J shed 0 bases, and the junction held 8 bases outside the gene matches. The CDR3 loop spans 19 amino acids. In germline, CDR1 is MNHEY, CDR2 SVGEGT. CDR3 bases: TGTGCCAGCAGTTACTGGAGCAGGGGGCTAAGCTCTGGGGCCAACGTCCTGACTTTC. As protein: CASSYWSRGLSSGANVLTF.

The chain couples TRBV21-1 to TRBJ1-1; the table's D call TRBD1 went unverified against the DNA. TRBV21-1 is a pseudogene. The CDR3 is 14 amino acids. CDR3 nucleotide sequence: TGTGCCAGCAGCGCCGGACAGGGGAACACTGAAGCTTTCTTT. Amino acid sequence: CASSAGQGNTEAFF.

V usage is TRBV7-8 and J usage is TRBJ2-7, with 9 bases matching TRBD1. CDR1 is SGHVS, CDR2 FQNEAQ, per germline. With 1 base clipped from V and 6 bases from J, the junction kept 13 bases outside the gene matches. The CDR3 covers 17 residues. CDR3 protein: CASSLGPPGTGSSEQYF. Written as DNA, the CDR3 is TGTGCCAGCAGCTTAGGGCCCCCCGGGACAGGGAGCTCCGAGCAGTACTTC.

This chain joins TRBV5-4 and TRBJ2-5, with unresolved D. Germline lookup yields CDR1 SGHNT and CDR2 YYREEE (reference sequence). Between the trimmed V and J ends, which lost 4 bases and 4 bases, there was a span of 14 bases. CDR3 length: 14 amino acids. In nucleotides, the CDR3 is TGTGCCAGCAGCAAGTCTGGGCCAAGAGAGACCCAGTACTTC. It translates to CASSKSGPRETQYF.

The gene calls are TRBV10-3 and TRBJ2-3; 11 bases fit TRBD2. The germline gives CDR1 ENHRY, CDR2 SYGVKD. With 6 bases clipped from V and 4 bases from J, the junction kept 15 bases outside the gene matches. This CDR3 spans 18 amino acids. The CDR3 nucleotides read TGTGCCATCAGCTATACTAGCGGGAGCGTTCGGGGCTCAGATACGCAGTATTTT. Encoded protein: CAISYTSGSVRGSDTQYF.

This chain connects TRBV20-1 to TRBJ1-2; perhaps TRBD1 as D (5 bases). Trimming shortened V by 3 bases and J by 8 bases, and 16 bases separated the two germline ends. This CDR3 has 13 amino acids. The germline gives CDR1 DFQATT, CDR2 SNEGSKA (reference sequence). This CDR3 is CSASRDRGEGYTF. DNA of the CDR3: TGCAGTGCTAGTCGGGACCGCGGGGAGGGCTACACCTTC.

This chain connects TRBV9 to TRBJ1-1; D is undetermined. Deletions cut 0 bases from V and 2 bases from J, with 8 bases between. This CDR3 has 14 residues. From germline, CDR1 is SGDLS and CDR2 YYNGEE. The CDR3 DNA is TGTGCCAGCAGCGTAGGACCGACTAACACTGAAGCTTTCTTT. It yields the protein CASSVGPTNTEAFF.

The genes are TRBV19 and TRBJ2-7, with 8 bases matching TRBD2. V was clipped by 1 base and J by 0 bases; unmatched bases: 2. This CDR3 is built from 15 residues. Germline V gene sequence: CDR1 LNHDA, CDR2 SQIVND (reference sequence). As DNA, the CDR3 is TGTGCCAGTAGTATAGGAGGGACTAGCTCCTACGAGCAGTACTTC. Translating it yields CASSIGGTSSYEQYF. The full variable domain, completed using reference TRBV19 and TRBJ2-7, is DGGITQSPKYLFRKEGQNVTLSCEQNLNHDAMYWYRQDPGQGLRLIYYSQIVNDFQKGDIAEGYSVSREKKESFPLTVTSAQKNPTAFYLCASSIGGTSSYEQYFGPGTRLTVT.

CDR3 coding DNA: TGTGCCAGCAGCGCACGGACATTGAACACCGGGGAGCTGTTTTTT. Residues: CASSARTLNTGELFF. The J gene is TRBJ2-2, the V gene TRBV9; possibly TRBD1 for D (5 bases). Germline V gene data show CDR1 as SGDLS and CDR2 as YYNGEE. With 3 bases removed from V and 1 base from J, the gap between germline ends came to 10 bases. CDR3 length equals 15 residues.

The V gene is TRBV20-1, the J gene TRBJ2-7; D is unresolved. CDR1 DFQATT and CDR2 SNEGSKA come from the germline V gene (reference sequence). The ends were cut back, 3 bases at V and 12 bases at J, with 15 bases in the middle. This CDR3 has 11 residues. The CDR3 spells CSASTQAPAYF. In nucleotides, the CDR3 is TGCAGTGCTAGCACCCAGGCCCCGGCGTACTTC.

This sequence joins TRBV30 and TRBJ2-3; maybe TRBD1 (5 bases). Germline CDR1 reads GTSNPN; CDR2 reads SVGIG (reference sequence). Trimming removed 3 bases at V and 4 bases at J, with 11 bases between. The CDR3 length is 13 residues. DNA of the CDR3: TGTGCCTGGAGGCAGGGATCGGCAGATACGCAGTATTTT. This translates into CAWRQGSADTQYF.

CDR3 protein: CASSEALLSAGGENEQYF. For the CDR3, the DNA is TGTGCCAGCAGTGAAGCGCTTCTTTCTGCGGGAGGGGAGAACGAGCAGTACTTC. The rearrangement joins TRBV2 to TRBJ2-7, with 9 nucleotides matching TRBD2. CDR1 SNHLY and CDR2 FYNNEI come from the germline V gene. The CDR3 has 18 residues. V was clipped by 0 bases and J by 5 bases; unmatched bases: 14.

V gene TRBV29-1 combines with J gene TRBJ2-7; perhaps TRBD2 as D (5 bases). This CDR3 spans 13 amino acids. Trimming left V 2 bases short and J 4 bases short, with 12 bases between. CDR1 and CDR2 (germline): SQVTM, ANQGSEA. As DNA, the CDR3 is TGCAGCGTTGAATCTAGCACGACGTACGAGCAGTACTTC. The encoded protein is CSVESSTTYEQYF.

This sequence joins TRBV24-1 and TRBJ2-3; 10 bases fit TRBD1. From germline, CDR1 is KGHDR and CDR2 SFDVKD. CDR3 length equals 14 residues. V was pared by 4 bases and J by 3 bases, with 0 bases of the junction left unmatched. The CDR3 region has the DNA TGTGCCACCAGTGAGGACAGGGGGACAGATACGCAGTATTTT. Protein product: CATSEDRGTDTQYF.